The 31 T cell receptor beta chains presented below share a single source sample, sequenced in a study of blood T cell repertoires in COVID-19. Measured with immunoSEQ multiplex PCR; TCRdb has only the in-frame clones, and not every one. The sample has approximately 250,000 clones; approximately 89% are singletons. The sequenced material came from PBMCs or T cells enriched from blood (not recorded which). The receptor source for this set is a man between 40 and 49 years old who had been exposed to COVID-19.

The rearrangement joins TRBV6-1 to TRBJ2-1; D is ambiguous. Germline values: CDR1 MNHNS, CDR2 SASEGT. Trimming shortened V by 1 base and J by 8 bases, and 12 bases separated the two germline ends. The CDR3 is made up of 14 amino acids. The CDR3 protein is CASSEGMRLDEQFF. CDR3 nucleotide sequence: TGTGCCAGCAGTGAAGGAATGAGGTTAGATGAGCAGTTCTTC.

The V call is TRBV28, the J call TRBJ1-5; the D gene is possibly TRBD1 (6 bases). The CDR3 covers 15 residues. Between the trimmed V and J ends, which lost 4 bases and 3 bases, there was a span of 13 bases. In germline, CDR1 is MDHEN, CDR2 SYDVKM. The CDR3 is CASSSPGAFNQPQHF. The CDR3 nucleotides read TGTGCCAGCAGTTCCCCAGGGGCCTTCAATCAGCCCCAGCATTTT.

The J gene is TRBJ2-7, the V gene TRBV30; 7 nucleotides line up with TRBD2. Trimming took 1 base from V and 4 from J; bases not matched to a gene: 13. Germline-derived CDR1 and CDR2 are GTSNPN and SVGIG (reference sequence). The CDR3 totals 16 residues. The CDR3 reads CAWSETSSRGGYEQYF. The CDR3 nucleotides are TGTGCCTGGAGTGAGACTAGCAGCCGGGGAGGGTACGAGCAGTACTTC.

The rearrangement uses TRBV9 and TRBJ2-6; a weak D match, TRBD2 (6 bases). Per the germline V gene, CDR1 is SGDLS and CDR2 is YYNGEE. Trimming left V 0 bases short and J 0 bases short, with 16 bases between. The CDR3 extends over 19 amino acids. CDR3 nucleotide sequence: TGTGCCAGCAGCGTAGATGGCAGCGGGTTCACCTCTGGGGCCAACGTCCTGACTTTC. Translated, it gives CASSVDGSGFTSGANVLTF.

The chain combines TRBV12-3 or TRBV12-4 with TRBJ1-4; 8 bases align to TRBD1. V shed 7 bases, J shed 8 bases, and the junction held 6 bases outside the gene matches. This CDR3 is built from 13 residues. This chain's CDR3 is CASTFWTGEKLFF. The DNA of the CDR3 is TGTGCCAGCACCTTCTGGACAGGGGAAAAACTGTTTTTT.

The chain links TRBV19 to TRBJ1-1; 7 positions agree with TRBD1. Germline trimming cut 6 bases from V and 3 bases from J; bases unmatched to any gene: 4. CDR1 and CDR2 from the germline V gene are LNHDA and SQIVND (reference sequence). The CDR3 extends over 13 amino acids. In nucleotides, the CDR3 is TGTGCCAGTAGCAGAGGGGGCTACACTGAAGCTTTCTTT. It translates to CASSRGGYTEAFF.

The chain combines TRBV5-1 with TRBJ1-2; 11 nucleotides align to TRBD1. V lost 6 bases, J lost 7 bases, and 8 bases stayed unmatched. The CDR3 contains 14 residues. Looked up from germline, CDR1 is SGHRS and CDR2 is YFSETQ. DNA of the CDR3: TGCGCCAGCACCCCAGGACAGGGGGCGCGTGGCTACACCTTC. Translation gives CASTPGQGARGYTF.

This clone was seen a handful of times. The CDR3 nucleotides read TGCAGCGTGAAGTCAGGACAGCAAAATTCACCCCTCCACTTT. Translating gives CSVKSGQQNSPLHF. The chain recombines TRBV29-1 with TRBJ1-6, with D maybe TRBD1 (6 bases). In germline, CDR1 is SQVTM, CDR2 ANQGSEA. The CDR3 length is 14 residues. V lost 6 bases and J lost 7, with 16 bases in between.

This clone was seen a single time. This chain connects TRBV5-4 to TRBJ2-3; 9 nucleotides line up with TRBD1. The CDR3 consists of 15 residues. V trimming: 0 bases; J trimming: 1 base; junction bases outside the gene matches: 0. The germline CDR1 and CDR2 sequences are SGHNT and YYREEE (reference sequence). CDR3 nucleotide sequence: TGTGCCAGCAGCTTGGACAGGGGGCGCACAGATACGCAGTATTTT. Translated, it gives CASSLDRGRTDTQYF.

This chain uses TRBV19 with TRBJ1-2, with D possibly matching TRBD1 (5 bases). V was cut by 1 base and J by 8 bases, with 29 bases left in between. Per the germline V gene, CDR1 is LNHDA and CDR2 is SQIVND (reference sequence). The CDR3 contains 19 residues. The CDR3 DNA follows: TGTGCCAGTAGTATAGTTGGGGGGGTACCTCCCTCCAAGAGTGGAGGCTACACCTTC. This encodes CASSIVGGVPPSKSGGYTF.

This rearrangement joins TRBV5-1 to TRBJ2-2, with D hard to call. The CDR3 totals 14 residues. CDR1 and CDR2 from the germline V gene are SGHRS and YFSETQ. V shed 1 base and J shed 2 bases, with 6 bases lying between them. CDR3 region: CASSLNTNTGELFF. The CDR3 DNA follows: TGCGCCAGCAGCTTGAACACCAACACCGGGGAGCTGTTTTTT.

The chain links TRBV4-3 to TRBJ1-4; D is ambiguous. Trimming took 3 bases from V and 1 from J, leaving 12 bases between them. The CDR3 covers 16 residues. Germline V gives CDR1 LGHNA, CDR2 YSLEER. CDR3 bases: TGCGCCAGCAGCCACGCTCTACAGTTAACTAATGAAAAACTGTTTTTT. This codes for CASSHALQLTNEKLFF.

The chain links TRBV5-1 to TRBJ2-5; D is perhaps TRBD1 (5 bases). The CDR3 sequence is 14 residues long. CDR1 is SGHRS, CDR2 YFSETQ, per germline. V gave up 1 base and J gave up 1 base, with 8 bases separating them. The CDR3 region is CASSLLGPQETQYF. The CDR3, as DNA: TGCGCCAGCAGCTTGTTGGGGCCCCAAGAGACCCAGTACTTC.

J is TRBJ1-2 and V is TRBV10-2; 8 bases map to TRBD1. CDR1 WSHSY and CDR2 SAAADI come from the germline V gene. With 7 bases clipped from V and 7 bases from J, the junction kept 5 bases outside the gene matches. CDR3 length: 12 amino acids. CDR3 bases: TGCGCCAGCAAGCAGGGGGCGAGTGGCTACACCTTC. Translation gives CASKQGASGYTF.

The chain recombines TRBV11-2 with TRBJ2-2; D might be TRBD1 (6 bases). This CDR3 comprises 14 residues. Between the trimmed V and J ends, which lost 5 bases and 1 base, there was a span of 8 bases. CDR1 is SGHAT and CDR2 is FQNNGV in the germline V gene. CDR3 nucleotide sequence: TGTGCCAGCAGCAGGGGACAGAACACCGGGGAGCTGTTTTTT. It codes for CASSRGQNTGELFF.

This clone came up a few times. The chain has TRBV20-1 and TRBJ2-1; no reliable D call. CDR3 length: 10 amino acids. CDR1 is DFQATT, CDR2 SNEGSKA, per germline (reference sequence). V was trimmed by 6 bases and J by 10 bases, leaving 10 bases between them. The CDR3 spells CSAERKEQFF. In nucleotides, the CDR3 is TGCAGTGCCGAGCGAAAGGAGCAGTTCTTC.

Comments on this clone: One junction end does not reproduce the germline sequence, and a read error may be involved. The chain is built from TRBV4-1 and TRBJ1-2; tentative D call: TRBD1 (5 bases). The CDR3 covers 17 residues. Germline loops: CDR1 MGHRA, CDR2 YSYEKL. The CDR3 loop is CARSQDGAGGSTYGYTF. The CDR3 coding sequence is TGCGCCCGCAGCCAAGATGGGGCGGGGGGGTCGACCTATGGCTACACCTTC.

V gene TRBV4-1 combines with J gene TRBJ1-2, with 7 bases that match TRBD1. Germline lookup yields CDR1 MGHRA and CDR2 YSYEKL. V lost 4 bases to trimming and J lost 4 bases; unmatched junction nucleotides: 6. The CDR3 is 14 residues long. CDR3 protein: CASSPDRASYGYTF. The CDR3 DNA sequence: TGCGCCAGCAGCCCAGACAGGGCATCCTATGGCTACACCTTC.

The J gene is TRBJ2-6, the V gene TRBV28; D may be TRBD1 (6 bases). CDR1 and CDR2 from the germline V gene are MDHEN and SYDVKM. The CDR3 loop spans 16 amino acids. Trimming removed 5 bases from V and 3 bases from J, with 14 bases in between. The CDR3 DNA follows: TGTGCCAGCAGTCCACTCAGGGGAGATGGGGCCAACGTCCTGACTTTC. This encodes CASSPLRGDGANVLTF.

The chain joins TRBV5-4 to TRBJ2-5, with 7 bases lining up with TRBD1. V was pared by 4 bases and J by 5 bases, with 2 bases of the junction left unmatched. CDR3 length: 12 amino acids. Germline V gene lookup returns CDR1 SGHNT and CDR2 YYREEE (reference sequence). Here the CDR3 reads CASSKTGETQYF. The CDR3 DNA sequence: TGTGCCAGCAGCAAGACAGGGGAGACCCAGTACTTC.

Only a few counts were recorded for this clone. J is TRBJ2-7 and V is TRBV6-5; D unresolved. CDR1 is MNHEY and CDR2 is SVGAGI in the germline V gene. The V end was cut by 0 bases, the J end by 4 bases, with 7 bases between. There are 13 residues in the CDR3. This CDR3 is CASSYSTEYEQYF. In nucleotides, the CDR3 is TGTGCCAGCAGTTACTCTACTGAATACGAGCAGTACTTC.

V is TRBV7-2 and J is TRBJ2-7; 12 nucleotides match TRBD2. There are 18 residues in the CDR3. Germline assignment: CDR1 SGHTA and CDR2 FQGNSA. J lost 0 bases, V lost 2 bases, and 8 bases had no gene match. As DNA, the CDR3 is TGTGCCAGCAGCTTAAGGACTAGCGGGAAAGGACTCTCCTACGAGCAGTACTTC. Residues: CASSLRTSGKGLSYEQYF.

This clone was observed once. The chain has TRBV6-2 or TRBV6-3 and TRBJ1-2; D uncertain. Germline lookup yields CDR1 MNHEY and CDR2 SVGEGT. Between the trimmed V and J ends, which lost 2 bases and 8 bases, there was a span of 12 bases. CDR3 length: 13 residues. CDR3 region: CASSYRREAGYTF. In nucleotides, the CDR3 is TGTGCCAGCAGTTACCGGAGAGAGGCAGGCTACACCTTC.

J is TRBJ1-2 and V is TRBV7-6; 7 bases are a match to TRBD1. CDR1 and CDR2 from the germline V gene are SGHVS and FNYEAQ. CDR3 length: 17 amino acids. Trimming cost V 1 base and J 1 base; bases outside gene matches: 9. CDR3 in amino acids: CASSLEARGNFNYGYTF. The CDR3, as DNA: TGTGCCAGCAGCTTAGAAGCCAGGGGGAACTTTAACTATGGCTACACCTTC.

V gene TRBV5-6 combines with J gene TRBJ2-7, with D tentatively TRBD1 (5 bases). This CDR3 has 13 residues. CDR1 SGHDT and CDR2 YYEEEE come from the germline V gene. The ends were cut back, 4 bases at V and 3 bases at J, with 11 bases in the middle. The chain's CDR3 is CASSPGQNYEQYF. The CDR3 nucleotides read TGTGCCAGCAGCCCCGGACAAAACTACGAGCAGTACTTC.

The genes are TRBV3-1 (or the pseudogene TRBV3-2) and TRBJ2-3; TRBD2 aligns across 10 bases. V was clipped by 0 bases and J by 10 bases; unmatched bases: 4. The CDR3 runs to 14 residues. CDR1 is LGHDT, CDR2 YNNKEL, per germline (reference sequence). The CDR3 DNA follows: TGTGCCAGCAGCCAAGATGTGGGACTAGCGTCGCAGTATTTT. Encoded protein: CASSQDVGLASQYF.

CDR3 in amino acids: CATSETGTRIYNEQFF. In DNA form, the CDR3 reads TGTGCCACCAGTGAAACCGGGACTAGGATCTACAATGAGCAGTTCTTC. The chain combines TRBV24-1 with TRBJ2-1; 8 bases line up with TRBD2. V lost 4 bases to trimming and J lost 3 bases; unmatched junction nucleotides: 7. Germline CDR1 and CDR2: KGHDR and SFDVKD. This CDR3 has 16 residues.

The J gene is TRBJ1-1, the V gene TRBV30, with TRBD1 identical over 11 bases. Germline-derived CDR1 and CDR2 are GTSNPN and SVGIG (reference sequence). This CDR3 comprises 17 residues. The ends lost 4 bases at V and 4 bases at J; junction bases unmatched: 14. CDR3 DNA: TGTGCCTGGACCTCCCCACGCCGGGACAGGGGGATCACTGAAGCTTTCTTT. It yields the protein CAWTSPRRDRGITEAFF.

The V call is TRBV28, the J call TRBJ1-4; no clear D gene. The CDR3 is made up of 15 amino acids. V was pared by 3 bases and J by 8 bases, with 16 bases between. Looked up from germline, CDR1 is MDHEN and CDR2 is SYDVKM. This CDR3 reads CASSFVTGAGEKLFF. The CDR3 bases are TGTGCCAGCAGTTTCGTAACGGGAGCAGGCGAAAAACTGTTTTTT.

This CDR3 reads CASSQGPPGLSSPLHF. DNA for the CDR3: TGTGCCAGCAGCCAAGGACCCCCGGGACTTAGTTCACCCCTCCACTTT. The chain links TRBV3-1 (or the pseudogene TRBV3-2) to TRBJ1-6; a weak D match, TRBD1 (5 bases). Per the germline V gene, CDR1 is LGHDT and CDR2 is YNNKEL (reference sequence). The CDR3 covers 16 residues. The ends were cut back, 1 base at V and 9 bases at J, with 16 bases in the middle.

J is TRBJ2-5 and V is TRBV6-5, with 9 bases fitting TRBD1. The CDR3 runs 16 residues. Losses at the gene ends were 0 bases for V and 4 bases for J; bases not matched to a gene: 6. Germline values: CDR1 MNHEY, CDR2 SVGAGI. The CDR3 loop reads CASSYSGQGVGETQYF. The CDR3 DNA sequence: TGTGCCAGCAGTTACTCGGGACAGGGCGTCGGAGAGACCCAGTACTTC.